These 26 T cell receptor beta chains were sequenced from one sample in a study of Ad26.COV2.S vaccination and SARS-CoV-2 variants. Data came from immunoSEQ multiplex PCR; TCRdb stores just in-frame clones and leaves some out. The profile shows over 400,000 clones, about 90% of them singletons. Treatment in this sample: 19 received Ad26.COV2.S at low or high dose, single or two shots; 5 received placebo; per-sample allocation not given. The investigators took samples on day 63 after the first vaccine or placebo injection. The sample here was peripheral blood, taken in a trial of Ad26.COV2.S vaccine versus placebo. The receptors derive from a person between 18 and 65 years old who received the Ad26.COV2.S COVID-19 vaccine or a placebo.

There are a few counts of this clone. The same CDR3 can be traced to other DNA sequences in this sample. The chain carries TRBV9 and TRBJ2-5; D remains unclear. The CDR3 length is 13 residues. The ends were cut back, 0 bases at V and 3 bases at J, with 6 bases in the middle. Germline V CDR1 and CDR2: SGDLS, YYNGEE. The CDR3 DNA reads as TGTGCCAGCAGCGTAGGGGTCGAAGAGACCCAGTACTTC. Translation gives CASSVGVEETQYF.

The V gene is TRBV6-5, the J gene TRBJ1-1, with TRBD1 as a possible D gene (6 bases). The CDR3 length is 12 residues. Deletions cut 8 bases from V and 5 bases from J, with 12 bases between. Germline CDR1 reads MNHEY; CDR2 reads SVGAGI. The CDR3: CASATGLTEAFF. In DNA, the CDR3 is TGTGCCAGCGCTACAGGGCTAACTGAAGCTTTCTTT.

Worth noting for this clone: In the same sample, other DNA sequences code for this CDR3. This rearrangement joins TRBV7-3 to TRBJ2-3, with D perhaps matching TRBD2 (6 bases). Between the trimmed V and J ends, which lost 5 bases and 2 bases, there was a span of 11 bases. The CDR3 covers 14 residues. CDR1 and CDR2 (germline): SGHTA, FQGTGA. In DNA form, the CDR3 reads TGTGCCAGCAGCCCGGGACTTTCCACAGATACGCAGTATTTT. It translates to CASSPGLSTDTQYF. The whole variable domain, remainder taken from reference TRBV7-3 and TRBJ2-3, is GAGVSQTPSNKVTEKGKYVELRCDPISGHTALYWYRQSLGQGPEFLIYFQGTGAADDSGLPNDRFFAVRPEGSVSTLKIQRTERGDSAVYLCASSPGLSTDTQYFGPGTRLTVL.

The genes are TRBV4-2 and TRBJ2-4; possibly TRBD1 or TRBD2 for D (6 bases each). The CDR3 runs to 13 residues. Germline V gene data show CDR1 as LGHNA and CDR2 as YNFKEQ. The V end lost 8 bases, the J end lost 8 bases, and 16 bases lay between the germline ends. CDR3 protein: CASSEGGTDIQYF. CDR3 DNA: TGTGCCAGCTCGGAGGGGGGAACGGACATTCAGTACTTC.

The chain uses TRBV2 and TRBJ1-1; D unresolved. Germline values: CDR1 SNHLY, CDR2 FYNNEI. The ends were cut back, 5 bases at V and 8 bases at J, with 15 bases in the middle. This CDR3 is 13 amino acids long. The CDR3 nucleotides read TGTGCCAGCAGTCCAATCGTGCAGACAGAAGCTTTCTTT. It yields the protein CASSPIVQTEAFF.

The genes are TRBV13 and TRBJ1-2; D unclear. V was shortened by 4 bases and J by 2 bases, with 11 bases between the two germline ends. There are 14 residues in the CDR3. Germline values: CDR1 PRHDT, CDR2 FYEKMQ (reference sequence). The DNA for the CDR3 is TGTGCCAGCAGCTCCCCGGGCAGAAACTATGGCTACACCTTC. It is translated as CASSSPGRNYGYTF.

The sample holds one count of this clone. The J gene is TRBJ2-2, the V gene TRBV7-3; D is possibly TRBD1 or TRBD2 (6 bases each). Germline CDR1 and CDR2: SGHTA and FQGTGA. Between the trimmed V and J ends, which lost 5 bases and 7 bases, there was a span of 17 bases. The CDR3 consists of 15 residues. The CDR3 bases are TGTGCCAGCAGCCCAAGAGGGGGGCTCGGCGGGGAGCTGTTTTTT. Encoded protein: CASSPRGGLGGELFF. Filled out from reference TRBV7-3 and TRBJ2-2, the complete variable domain reads GAGVSQTPSNKVTEKGKYVELRCDPISGHTALYWYRQSLGQGPEFLIYFQGTGAADDSGLPNDRFFAVRPEGSVSTLKIQRTERGDSAVYLCASSPRGGLGGELFFGEGSRLTVL.

The rearrangement joins TRBV6-2 or TRBV6-3 to TRBJ2-7; 8 nucleotides agree with TRBD2. Losses at the gene ends were 4 bases for V and 0 bases for J; bases not matched to a gene: 11. The CDR3 contains 17 residues. Germline assignment: CDR1 MNHEY and CDR2 SVGEGT. The CDR3 sequence: CASSFLPSGSFSYEQYF. The DNA for the CDR3 is TGTGCCAGCAGTTTCCTACCGAGCGGGAGTTTCTCCTACGAGCAGTACTTC.

The V and J genes are TRBV11-1 and TRBJ2-1; D possibly corresponds to TRBD1 (8 bases). V was trimmed by 5 bases and J by 5 bases, leaving 19 bases between them. Per the germline V gene, CDR1 is SGHAT and CDR2 is FQDESV (reference sequence). CDR3 length: 16 amino acids. In nucleotides, the CDR3 is TGTGCCAGCAGCCCTTACAGGGGGGGCTTCCACAATGAGCAGTTCTTC. Residues: CASSPYRGGFHNEQFF.

In this sample, this clone turned up many times. The rearrangement uses TRBV28 and TRBJ2-7; D gene ambiguous. The ends were cut back, 3 bases at V and 4 bases at J, with 13 bases in the middle. Germline lookup yields CDR1 MDHEN and CDR2 SYDVKM. The CDR3 is 14 amino acids. CDR3 sequence: CASSLTPLDYEQYF. Here the CDR3 DNA reads TGTGCCAGCAGTTTGACACCTTTAGATTACGAGCAGTACTTC.

The chain carries TRBV28 and TRBJ2-7; TRBD2 might be the D (5 bases). Looked up from germline, CDR1 is MDHEN and CDR2 is SYDVKM. The CDR3 consists of 14 residues. The V end lost 8 bases, the J end lost 0 bases, and 14 bases lay between the germline ends. The CDR3 DNA is TGTGCCAGCCGATCTCGGGGAAGCTCCTACGAGCAGTACTTC. Amino acids: CASRSRGSSYEQYF.

The V and J genes are TRBV27 and TRBJ2-1; the match to TRBD2 covers 9 bases. This CDR3 is built from 16 residues. The trim removed 3 bases at V and 9 bases at J, leaving 12 bases unmatched. The germline gives CDR1 MNHEY, CDR2 SMNVEV (reference sequence). The CDR3 is CASSFAAGGTRGEQFF. CDR3 nucleotide sequence: TGTGCCAGCAGTTTCGCCGCGGGAGGGACCCGGGGTGAGCAGTTCTTC.

The rearrangement joins TRBV28 to TRBJ1-1; tentative D call: TRBD1 (6 bases). Germline CDR1 and CDR2: MDHEN and SYDVKM. The ends were cut back, 1 base at V and 1 base at J, with 16 bases in the middle. This CDR3 has 17 residues. CDR3: CASSLSTGTSQNTEAFF. CDR3 bases: TGTGCCAGCAGTTTATCGACCGGGACATCGCAGAACACTGAAGCTTTCTTT.

CDR3 coding DNA: TGTGCCAGCAGTCCCATAGAGGGACACCGTAGAGGCATTCAGTACTTC. The encoded protein is CASSPIEGHRRGIQYF. This chain joins TRBV2 and TRBJ2-4; a weak D match, TRBD1 (6 bases). V lost 5 bases to trimming and J lost 9 bases, with 23 bases between them. The germline gives CDR1 SNHLY, CDR2 FYNNEI. The CDR3 contains 16 residues.

This chain links TRBV28 with TRBJ2-5, with D perhaps TRBD1 or TRBD2 (6 bases each). This CDR3 has 16 residues. V lost 3 bases and J 2 bases, leaving 16 bases between the germline ends. Germline V lookup: CDR1 MDHEN, CDR2 SYDVKM. The CDR3 nucleotides read TGTGCCAGCAGTTTCGGGGGCGGGGACCCTCAAGAGACCCAGTACTTC. It encodes CASSFGGGDPQETQYF.

As concerns this clone: Within the sample, other DNA sequences also encode this same CDR3. The chain joins TRBV14 to TRBJ2-2; 7 nucleotides line up with TRBD1. CDR3 length equals 16 residues. In germline, CDR1 is SGHDN, CDR2 FVKESK. V lost 4 bases, J lost 0 bases, and 5 bases stayed unmatched. The CDR3 loop reads CASSLRTGSNTGELFF. The CDR3 coding sequence is TGTGCCAGCAGCCTTCGGACAGGATCGAACACCGGGGAGCTGTTTTTT.

This rearrangement joins TRBV5-1 to TRBJ2-7; tentatively, D is TRBD1 (6 bases). V was cut by 4 bases and J by 0 bases, with 8 bases left in between. The CDR3 consists of 13 residues. The germline CDR1 and CDR2 sequences are SGHRS and YFSETQ. The CDR3 is CASSPGHSYEQYF. The CDR3 coding sequence is TGCGCCAGCAGCCCGGGACACTCCTACGAGCAGTACTTC.

The chain links TRBV6-4 to TRBJ2-1; 8 bases agree with TRBD2. This CDR3 contains 15 residues. V dropped 3 bases and J dropped 5; count of bases not matched to a gene: 6. The germline gives CDR1 MRHNA, CDR2 SNTAGT. The CDR3 sequence is CASSESAGDHNEQFF. CDR3 coding DNA: TGTGCCAGCAGTGAATCAGCGGGAGACCACAATGAGCAGTTCTTC.

This clone was picked up one time. This chain links TRBV2 with TRBJ2-1; D tentatively reads TRBD1 or TRBD2 (5 bases each). Germline CDR1 SNHLY, CDR2 FYNNEI. Trimming took 6 bases from V and 4 from J, leaving 10 bases between them. CDR3 length equals 13 residues. CDR3 nucleotide sequence: TGTGCCAGCAGCCGGGACGGATACAATGAGCAGTTCTTC. Translation gives CASSRDGYNEQFF.

V and J are TRBV5-1 and TRBJ2-2; the match to TRBD1 covers 7 bases. Germline trimming cut 3 bases from V and 2 bases from J; bases unmatched to any gene: 16. The V gene's germline CDR1 is SGHRS and CDR2 YFSETQ. The CDR3 is 19 residues long. The CDR3 sequence is CASSSSSLRQGFNTGELFF. CDR3 in DNA: TGCGCCAGCAGCTCCAGTAGCCTCAGACAGGGTTTTAACACCGGGGAGCTGTTTTTT.

V and J are TRBV28 and TRBJ2-1; 13 bases are shared with TRBD2. V lost 0 bases and J lost 7; bases outside the gene matches: 3. This CDR3 has 16 amino acids. In germline, CDR1 is MDHEN, CDR2 SYDVKM. The CDR3 DNA follows: TGTGCCAGCAGTTTATGGACTAGCGGGAGGCGGAATGAGCAGTTCTTC. Protein product: CASSLWTSGRRNEQFF.

This sequence joins TRBV6-6 and TRBJ1-6; D is unresolved. Germline loops: CDR1 MNHNY, CDR2 SVGAGI (reference sequence). This CDR3 comprises 14 residues. Trimming shortened V by 0 bases and J by 9 bases, and 9 bases separated the two germline ends. In DNA form, the CDR3 reads TGTGCCAGCAGTTACTCGGTATCTCGTTCACCCCTCCACTTT. It encodes CASSYSVSRSPLHF.

The rearrangement joins TRBV10-1 to TRBJ2-7; 13 nucleotides agree with TRBD2. Germline V lookup: CDR1 WNHNN, CDR2 SYGVQD (reference sequence). The trim removed 10 bases at V and 11 bases at J, leaving 23 bases unmatched. The length of the CDR3 is 17 residues. The CDR3 here is CATLAVRGLAGVSDKYF. CDR3 nucleotides: TGCGCCACCCTAGCGGTCAGAGGACTAGCGGGAGTGTCGGATAAGTACTTC.

V gene TRBV19 combines with J gene TRBJ2-7; TRBD2 might be the D (6 bases). Trimming pared 3 bases from V and 3 bases from J, leaving 12 bases between. CDR3 length equals 14 residues. Germline loops: CDR1 LNHDA, CDR2 SQIVND (reference sequence). The CDR3 DNA is TGTGCCAGTAGTATTCGGTGGGGGGTCTACGAGCAGTACTTC. This translates into CASSIRWGVYEQYF.

The chain uses TRBV11-2 and TRBJ2-1; 8 nucleotides match TRBD2. Germline loops: CDR1 SGHAT, CDR2 FQNNGV. V lost 7 bases, J lost 3 bases, and 8 bases stayed unmatched. The CDR3 extends over 15 amino acids. Written as DNA, the CDR3 is TGTGCCAGCACTAAAGGAGGGACTAGCTACAATGAGCAGTTCTTC. Translation gives CASTKGGTSYNEQFF.

This clone was detected a few times. V is TRBV7-2 and J is TRBJ1-5; D gene ambiguous. Looked up from germline, CDR1 is SGHTA and CDR2 is FQGNSA. Trimming removed 2 bases from V and 6 bases from J, with 8 bases in between. The CDR3 covers 13 residues. The CDR3 spells CASSLRASQPQHF. The CDR3 region has the DNA TGTGCCAGCAGCTTAAGGGCTTCTCAGCCCCAGCATTTT. Combining the CDR3 with reference TRBV7-2 and TRBJ1-5 gives the whole variable domain GAGVSQSPSNKVTEKGKDVELRCDPISGHTALYWYRQSLGQGLEFLIYFQGNSAPDKSGLPSDRFSAERTGGSVSTLTIQRTQQEDSAVYLCASSLRASQPQHFGDGTRLSIL.